This TCR beta chain was sequenced during a study of shared clonotypes between healthy human individuals. General observations from the study: Generation probabilities were higher for clonotypes shared across all four sorted-subset donors than for unshared ones.

In regard to this clone: The target antigen is unknown. This sample includes further DNA sequences coding for the same CDR3.

TCRdb keeps only in-frame clones here, not all; method: immunoSEQ multiplex PCR. The repertoire includes more than 2,000,000 clones, 93% of them detected once, and 0.39% sits in the top ten. V lost 1 base and J 0 bases, leaving 10 bases between the germline ends. CDR1 and CDR2 (germline): SGHTA, FQGTGA. The CDR3 loop spans 15 amino acids. This sequence was found in a man aged 18 to 30 in good health. Some clones in this sample may be carry-over from other donors' samples. The sequenced material came from naive CD4+ T cells from PBMCs. Indicated subset: CD45RA+ positively selected. This sequence joins TRBV7-3 and TRBJ2-7; weak D call: TRBD1 (5 bases). The CDR3 DNA sequence: TGTGCCAGCAGCTTAAGGGGCGGCCTCTCCTACGAGCAGTACTTC. Protein: CASSLRGGLSYEQYF.